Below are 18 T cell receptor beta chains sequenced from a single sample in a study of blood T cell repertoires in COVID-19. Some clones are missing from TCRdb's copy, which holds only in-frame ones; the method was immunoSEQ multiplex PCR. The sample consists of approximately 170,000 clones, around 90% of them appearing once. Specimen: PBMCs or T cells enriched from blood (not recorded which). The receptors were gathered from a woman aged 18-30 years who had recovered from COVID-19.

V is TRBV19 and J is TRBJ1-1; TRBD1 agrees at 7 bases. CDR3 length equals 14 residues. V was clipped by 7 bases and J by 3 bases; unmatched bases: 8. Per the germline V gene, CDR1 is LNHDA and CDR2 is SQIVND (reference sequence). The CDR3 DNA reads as TGTGCCAGTACCCCACGGACAGGACACACTGAAGCTTTCTTT. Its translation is CASTPRTGHTEAFF.

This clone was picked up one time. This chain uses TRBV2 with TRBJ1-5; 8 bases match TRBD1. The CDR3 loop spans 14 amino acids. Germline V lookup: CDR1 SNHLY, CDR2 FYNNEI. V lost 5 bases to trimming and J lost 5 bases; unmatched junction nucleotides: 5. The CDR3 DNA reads TGTGCCAGCAGTATACAGGGGGGGGATCAGCCCCAGCATTTT. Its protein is CASSIQGGDQPQHF. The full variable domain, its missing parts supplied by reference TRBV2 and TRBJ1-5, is EPEVTQTPSHQVTQMGQEVILRCVPISNHLYFYWYRQILGQKVEFLVSFYNNEISEKSEIFDDQFSVERPDGSNFTLKIRSTKLEDSAMYFCASSIQGGDQPQHFGDGTRLSIL.

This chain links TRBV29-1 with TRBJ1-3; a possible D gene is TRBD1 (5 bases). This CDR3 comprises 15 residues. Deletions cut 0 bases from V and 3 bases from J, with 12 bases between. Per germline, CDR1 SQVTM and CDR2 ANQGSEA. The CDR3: CSVEDTGLSGNTIYF. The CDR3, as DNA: TGCAGCGTTGAAGATACGGGACTAAGTGGAAACACCATATATTTT.

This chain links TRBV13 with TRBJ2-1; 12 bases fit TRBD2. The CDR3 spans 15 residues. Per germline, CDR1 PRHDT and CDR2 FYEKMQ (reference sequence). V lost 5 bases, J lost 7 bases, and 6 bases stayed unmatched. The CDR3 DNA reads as TGTGCCAGCAGCCCGGGACTAGCGGGCCTAAATGAGCAGTTCTTC. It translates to CASSPGLAGLNEQFF.

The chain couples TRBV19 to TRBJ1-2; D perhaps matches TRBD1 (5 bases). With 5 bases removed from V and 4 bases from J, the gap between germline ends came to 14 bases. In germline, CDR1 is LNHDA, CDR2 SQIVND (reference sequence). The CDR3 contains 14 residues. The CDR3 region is CASSPLQASYGYTF. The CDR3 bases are TGTGCCAGTAGTCCCCTACAGGCTTCCTATGGCTACACCTTC.

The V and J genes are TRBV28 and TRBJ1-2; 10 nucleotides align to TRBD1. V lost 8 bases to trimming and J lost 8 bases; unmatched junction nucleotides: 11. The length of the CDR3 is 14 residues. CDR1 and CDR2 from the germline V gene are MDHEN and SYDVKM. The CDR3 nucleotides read TGTGCCAGCTTTGGACAGGGGGTACGCGAAGGCTACACCTTC. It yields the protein CASFGQGVREGYTF.

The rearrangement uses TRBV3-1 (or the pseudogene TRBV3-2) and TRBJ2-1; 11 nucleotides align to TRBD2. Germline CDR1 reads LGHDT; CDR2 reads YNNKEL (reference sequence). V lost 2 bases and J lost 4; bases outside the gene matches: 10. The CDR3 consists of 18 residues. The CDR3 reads CASSQPFGASGGYNEQFF. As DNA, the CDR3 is TGTGCCAGCAGCCAACCCTTTGGGGCTAGCGGGGGGTACAATGAGCAGTTCTTC.

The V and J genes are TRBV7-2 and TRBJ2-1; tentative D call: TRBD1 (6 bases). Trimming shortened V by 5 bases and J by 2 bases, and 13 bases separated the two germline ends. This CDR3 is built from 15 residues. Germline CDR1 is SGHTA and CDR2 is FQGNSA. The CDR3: CASSPRTDTYNEQFF. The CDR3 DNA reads TGTGCCAGCAGCCCCAGGACAGATACCTACAATGAGCAGTTCTTC.

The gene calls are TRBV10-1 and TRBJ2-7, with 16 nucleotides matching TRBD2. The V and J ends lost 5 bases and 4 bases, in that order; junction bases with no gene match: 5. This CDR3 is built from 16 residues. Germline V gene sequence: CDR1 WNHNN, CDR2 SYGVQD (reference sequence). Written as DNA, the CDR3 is TGCGCCAGCAGTTCGGGACTAGCGGGGGGGTCTTACGAGCAGTACTTC. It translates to CASSSGLAGGSYEQYF.

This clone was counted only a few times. DNA of the CDR3: TGTGCCAGCAGTTTTTCACCGGCAGGGTCGAACTATGGCTACACCTTC. Translation: CASSFSPAGSNYGYTF. The chain employs TRBV28 and TRBJ1-2, with D possibly matching TRBD1 (5 bases). V was pared by 3 bases and J by 2 bases, with 16 bases between. The CDR3 contains 16 residues. Germline V gene sequence: CDR1 MDHEN, CDR2 SYDVKM.

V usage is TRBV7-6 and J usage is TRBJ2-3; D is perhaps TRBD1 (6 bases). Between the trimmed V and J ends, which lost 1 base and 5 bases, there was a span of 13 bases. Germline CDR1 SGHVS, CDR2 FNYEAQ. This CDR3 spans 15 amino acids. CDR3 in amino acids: CASSLEWGRGDTQYF. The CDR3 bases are TGTGCCAGCAGCTTAGAGTGGGGGCGAGGAGATACGCAGTATTTT.

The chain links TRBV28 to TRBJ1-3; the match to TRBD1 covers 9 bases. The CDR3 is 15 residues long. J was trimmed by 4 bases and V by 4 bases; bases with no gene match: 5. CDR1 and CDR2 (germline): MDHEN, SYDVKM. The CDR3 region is CASSSGDRDGNTIYF. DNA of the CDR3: TGTGCCAGCAGTTCCGGGGACAGGGACGGAAACACCATATATTTT.

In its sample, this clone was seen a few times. Here the CDR3 DNA reads TGTGCCAGCAGTATAACAACAGGGGGCGACTACAATGAGCAGTTCTTC. Its translation is CASSITTGGDYNEQFF. The rearrangement joins TRBV6-4 to TRBJ2-1, with TRBD1 matching over 9 bases. Germline CDR1 MRHNA, CDR2 SNTAGT. The CDR3 sequence is 16 residues long. The junction had 8 bases not matched to a gene; V was cut back by 5 bases and J by 3 bases.

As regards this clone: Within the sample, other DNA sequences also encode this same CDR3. The CDR3 nucleotides are TGCGCCAGCAGCTTGTTAGGGACAGCGAACACCGGGGAGCTGTTTTTT. Translated, it gives CASSLLGTANTGELFF. The rearrangement uses TRBV5-1 and TRBJ2-2, with 7 nucleotides matching TRBD1. The V and J ends lost 1 base and 0 bases, in that order; junction bases with no gene match: 3. The length of the CDR3 is 16 residues. Per the germline V gene, CDR1 is SGHRS and CDR2 is YFSETQ.

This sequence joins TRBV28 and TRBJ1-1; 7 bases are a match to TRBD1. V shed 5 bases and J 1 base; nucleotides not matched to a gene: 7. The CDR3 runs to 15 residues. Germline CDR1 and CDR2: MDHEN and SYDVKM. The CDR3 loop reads CASSPPTGTNTEAFF. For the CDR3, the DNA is TGTGCCAGCAGTCCCCCGACAGGGACGAACACTGAAGCTTTCTTT.

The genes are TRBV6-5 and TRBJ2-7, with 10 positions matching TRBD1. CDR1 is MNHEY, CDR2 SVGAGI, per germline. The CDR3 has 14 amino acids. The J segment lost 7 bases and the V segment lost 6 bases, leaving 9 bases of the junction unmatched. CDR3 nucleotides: TGTGCCAGCAGCCCGGGACAGGGGCATCGTGAGCAGTACTTC. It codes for CASSPGQGHREQYF.

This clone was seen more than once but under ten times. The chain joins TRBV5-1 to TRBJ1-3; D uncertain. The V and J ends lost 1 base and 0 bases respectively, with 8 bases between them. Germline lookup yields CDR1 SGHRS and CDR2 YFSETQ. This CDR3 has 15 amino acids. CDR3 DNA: TGCGCCAGCAGCTTGCCTAGTGACTCTGGAAACACCATATATTTT. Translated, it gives CASSLPSDSGNTIYF.

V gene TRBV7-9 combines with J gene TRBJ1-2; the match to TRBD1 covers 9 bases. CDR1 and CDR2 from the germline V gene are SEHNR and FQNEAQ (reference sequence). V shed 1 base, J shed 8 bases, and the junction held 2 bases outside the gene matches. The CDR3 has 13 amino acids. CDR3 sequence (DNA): TGTGCCAGCAGCTTAGGGACAGGGGTAGGCTACACCTTC. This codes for CASSLGTGVGYTF.